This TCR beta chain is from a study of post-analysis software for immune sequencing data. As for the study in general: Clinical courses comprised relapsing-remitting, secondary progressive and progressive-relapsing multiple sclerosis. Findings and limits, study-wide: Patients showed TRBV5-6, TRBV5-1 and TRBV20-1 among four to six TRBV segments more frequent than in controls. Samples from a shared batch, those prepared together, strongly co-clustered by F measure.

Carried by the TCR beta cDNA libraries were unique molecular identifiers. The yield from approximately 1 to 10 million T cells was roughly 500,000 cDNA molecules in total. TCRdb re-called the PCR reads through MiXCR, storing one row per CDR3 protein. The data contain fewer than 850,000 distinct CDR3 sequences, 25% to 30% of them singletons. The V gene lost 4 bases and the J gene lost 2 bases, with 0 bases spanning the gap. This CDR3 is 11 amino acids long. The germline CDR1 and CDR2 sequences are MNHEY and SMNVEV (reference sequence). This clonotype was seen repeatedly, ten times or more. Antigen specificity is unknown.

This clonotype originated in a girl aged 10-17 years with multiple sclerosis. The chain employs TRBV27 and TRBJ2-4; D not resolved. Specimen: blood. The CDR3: CASSSKNIQYF. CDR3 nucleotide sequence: TGTGCCAGCAGTTCCAAAAACATTCAGTACTTC.